This T cell receptor (beta chain) was recovered during a study of blood T cell repertoires in COVID-19. Study at large: Acute and convalescent COVID-19 specimens originated in the United States, Italy and Spain. Sources were T cells, B-cell-depleted T cells, or PBMCs; the material itself was cDNA or gDNA.

V was shortened by 4 bases and J by 3 bases, with 6 bases between the two germline ends. CDR3 length: 11 amino acids. Germline CDR1 SQVTM, CDR2 ANQGSEA. Original data processing: Nucleated cell number was recorded as an estimate derived from reference gene primer amplification. Only in-frame clones appear in the TCRdb table, and some are missing; sequencing was by immunoSEQ multiplex PCR. The V and J calls and clone size come from that table; D and trimming were worked out from the DNA. The sample consists of around 30,000 clones, around 86% of them appearing once. The sequenced sample consisted of peripheral blood. The sequence was obtained from a woman of 80 years or more with active or convalescent COVID-19. V gene TRBV29-1 combines with J gene TRBJ2-5; D is ambiguous. CDR3: CSVASEETQYF. The CDR3 DNA sequence: TGCAGCGTTGCCAGTGAAGAGACCCAGTACTTC.